Presented here are 10 T cell receptor beta chains from one specimen sequenced in a study of blood T cell repertoires in COVID-19. Assay used: immunoSEQ multiplex PCR; TCRdb lists only in-frame clones, some missing. This sample yields about 98,000 clones, of which roughly 80% are seen a single time; under 13% belongs to the top ten. Sequencing was carried out using peripheral blood. These receptors all come from a man in his 70s with active or convalescent COVID-19.

For the CDR3, the DNA is TGTGCCAGCAATACGGGGACAGGGGGCGGTTTCTTC. Encoded protein: CASNTGTGGGFF. V is TRBV28 and J is TRBJ2-1, with 12 bases that match TRBD1. Germline CDR1 is MDHEN and CDR2 is SYDVKM. The CDR3 runs 12 residues. Trimming took 7 bases from V and 16 from J; bases not matched to a gene: 8.

The gene calls are TRBV7-9 and TRBJ1-5; unclear D gene. Per the germline V gene, CDR1 is SEHNR and CDR2 is FQNEAQ (reference sequence). There are 14 residues in the CDR3. V lost 5 bases and J lost 3, with 11 bases in between. The CDR3 region has the DNA TGTGCCAGCAGCAAGACCGGGAACAATCAGCCCCAGCATTTT. It specifies CASSKTGNNQPQHF.

This chain joins TRBV6-4 and TRBJ1-1; D call uncertain. This CDR3 is 14 amino acids long. CDR1 is MRHNA, CDR2 SNTAGT, per germline. V gave up 2 bases and J gave up 4 bases, with 11 bases separating them. Here the CDR3 DNA reads TGTGCCAGCAGTGACGAGGCGTCGAGCACTGAAGCTTTCTTT. Translated, it gives CASSDEASSTEAFF.

The chain combines TRBV6-5 with TRBJ2-2; D perhaps matches TRBD2 (5 bases). V lost 0 bases and J 4 bases, leaving 6 bases between the germline ends. The CDR3 length is 14 residues. The germline V gene has CDR1 MNHEY and CDR2 SVGAGI. CDR3 sequence: CASSYSAATGELFF. CDR3 DNA: TGTGCCAGCAGTTACTCAGCGGCCACCGGGGAGCTGTTTTTT.

CDR3 loop: CASSGPSGGSYEQYF. CDR3 DNA sequence: TGTGCCAGTAGTGGGCCTAGCGGGGGGTCCTACGAGCAGTACTTC. The chain carries TRBV19 and TRBJ2-7, with 11 bases fitting TRBD2. Germline CDR1 is LNHDA and CDR2 is SQIVND (reference sequence). The CDR3 consists of 15 residues. Trimming at V came to 5 bases and at J to 1 base, leaving 4 bases not matched to a gene.

This chain connects TRBV24-1 to TRBJ2-2; tentative D call: TRBD2 (6 bases). V shed 0 bases and J shed 8 bases, with 24 bases lying between them. Germline CDR1 is KGHDR and CDR2 is SFDVKD. This CDR3 has 19 amino acids. Here the CDR3 DNA reads TGTGCCACCAGTGATTTGCGGATCGGCGGGACCGATAGGGCTGGGGAGCTGTTTTTT. It codes for CATSDLRIGGTDRAGELFF.

The chain recombines TRBV14 with TRBJ2-7; D is ambiguous. Germline V gene lookup returns CDR1 SGHDN and CDR2 FVKESK. The CDR3 runs to 17 residues. Trimming stripped 1 base from V and 0 bases from J, with 16 bases between. This chain's CDR3 is CASSQAVSIPSSYEQYF. As DNA, the CDR3 is TGTGCCAGCAGCCAAGCAGTAAGTATCCCCAGCTCCTACGAGCAGTACTTC. The full variable domain, completed using reference TRBV14 and TRBJ2-7, is EAGVTQFPSHSVIEKGQTVTLRCDPISGHDNLYWYRRVMGKEIKFLLHFVKESKQDESGMPNNRFLAERTGGTYSTLKVQPAELEDSGVYFCASSQAVSIPSSYEQYFGPGTRLTVT.

V usage is TRBV19 and J usage is TRBJ2-3; possible D gene TRBD2, 6 bases. The CDR3 is made up of 15 amino acids. V lost 7 bases to trimming and J lost 0 bases, with 14 bases between them. Germline-derived CDR1 and CDR2 are LNHDA and SQIVND (reference sequence). The CDR3 DNA reads TGTGCCAGTACCCGGTGGGGGACTAGCACAGATACGCAGTATTTT. Protein sequence: CASTRWGTSTDTQYF. Together with reference TRBV19 and TRBJ2-3, the CDR3 gives the full variable domain: DGGITQSPKYLFRKEGQNVTLSCEQNLNHDAMYWYRQDPGQGLRLIYYSQIVNDFQKGDIAEGYSVSREKKESFPLTVTSAQKNPTAFYLCASTRWGTSTDTQYFGPGTRLTVL.

The chain employs TRBV2 and TRBJ1-3, with 7 bases matching TRBD1. V was clipped by 1 base and J by 8 bases; unmatched bases: 8. The CDR3 totals 15 residues. The germline V gene has CDR1 SNHLY and CDR2 FYNNEI. As DNA, the CDR3 is TGTGCCAGCAGTGAAGGCCCTACAGGGGTCCACACCATATATTTT. Translating gives CASSEGPTGVHTIYF.

This chain connects TRBV5-6 to TRBJ2-2, with D perhaps TRBD2 (6 bases). The CDR3 is 15 residues long. V lost 4 bases and J 4 bases, leaving 14 bases between the germline ends. The germline gives CDR1 SGHDT, CDR2 YYEEEE. The chain's CDR3 is CASSTNYGSTGELFF. CDR3 nucleotides: TGTGCCAGCAGCACAAACTACGGGAGCACCGGGGAGCTGTTTTTT.